This passage covers 9 T cell receptor beta chains from one sample sequenced in a study of CD8+ T cells in alopecia areata. Extraction of RNA preceded its reverse transcription into cDNA, which served as the sequencing template. Profiling relied on immunoSEQ multiplex PCR, and the TCRdb table lists in-frame clones only, not all of them. This table has fewer than 7,500 clones, 64% appearing once. Individuals with alopecia areata gave both lesional scalp punch biopsies and peripheral blood for collection. The specimen comprised skin, sampled at week 0. Receptor source: a human donor with alopecia areata.

V and J are TRBV19 and TRBJ2-1; D remains unclear. Germline V gene sequence: CDR1 LNHDA, CDR2 SQIVND (reference sequence). The CDR3 length is 15 residues. Between the trimmed V and J ends, which lost 3 bases and 3 bases, there was a span of 12 bases. CDR3 loop: CASSMRTAFYNEQFF. Written as DNA, the CDR3 is TGTGCCAGTAGTATGCGAACAGCCTTCTACAATGAGCAGTTCTTC.

This clone rates as large (0.1 to 1%). This chain connects TRBV13 to TRBJ2-1; D gene unclear. The V end was cut by 3 bases, the J end by 6 bases, with 6 bases between. Germline CDR1 is PRHDT and CDR2 is FYEKMQ (reference sequence). The CDR3 sequence is 12 residues long. In nucleotides, the CDR3 is TGTGCCAGCAGCTTCGGCCGCAATGAGCAGTTCTTC. Translating it yields CASSFGRNEQFF.

V is TRBV15 and J is TRBJ2-7; D unclear. V lost 3 bases, J lost 1 base, and 10 bases lay in between. CDR3 size: 14 residues. In germline, CDR1 is LNHNV, CDR2 YYDKDF (reference sequence). CDR3 in DNA: TGTGCCACCAGCAGGGACGGCCGGTCCTACGAGCAGTACTTC. Translated: CATSRDGRSYEQYF.

By proportion, this clone is medium-sized. Different DNA sequences within this sample yield the same CDR3. V is TRBV27 and J is TRBJ2-7; no clear D gene. This CDR3 region has 13 residues. CDR1 and CDR2 from the germline V gene are MNHEY and SMNVEV (reference sequence). Trimming stripped 0 bases from V and 3 bases from J, with 6 bases between. Here the CDR3 reads CASSLSIGYEQYF. CDR3 coding DNA: TGTGCCAGCAGTTTATCGATCGGCTACGAGCAGTACTTC.

The chain combines TRBV7-9 with TRBJ2-7, with 7 bases aligning to TRBD2. Looked up from germline, CDR1 is SEHNR and CDR2 is FQNEAQ (reference sequence). Trimming removed 3 bases from V and 5 bases from J; junction bases left unmatched: 7. This CDR3 spans 14 amino acids. The CDR3 sequence: CASSFGGGPHEQYF. CDR3 bases: TGTGCCAGCAGCTTTGGGGGAGGGCCCCACGAGCAGTACTTC.

V usage is TRBV2 and J usage is TRBJ2-7; 8 nucleotides line up with TRBD1. V trimming: 7 bases; J trimming: 7 bases; junction bases outside the gene matches: 15. This CDR3 is 15 amino acids long. Germline V gene sequence: CDR1 SNHLY, CDR2 FYNNEI. The CDR3 protein is CASTPRTGPADEQYF. The CDR3 nucleotides read TGTGCCAGCACCCCCCGGACAGGGCCGGCGGATGAGCAGTACTTC.

V usage is TRBV5-1 and J usage is TRBJ2-2, with unresolved D. Trimming stripped 0 bases from V and 4 bases from J, with 10 bases between. CDR3 length equals 15 residues. Germline CDR1 is SGHRS and CDR2 is YFSETQ. The CDR3 nucleotides read TGCGCCAGCAGCTTGGATATGGCAGGCACCGGGGAGCTGTTTTTT. Translated: CASSLDMAGTGELFF.

This chain links TRBV6-6 with TRBJ2-7; 10 nucleotides agree with TRBD1. The V gene's germline CDR1 is MNHNY and CDR2 SVGAGI (reference sequence). This CDR3 comprises 16 residues. Trimming took 4 bases from V and 2 from J; bases not matched to a gene: 8. CDR3 sequence: CASSSPGQGFAYEQYF. Here the CDR3 DNA reads TGTGCCAGCAGTTCCCCGGGACAGGGGTTCGCCTACGAGCAGTACTTC.

This chain connects TRBV5-1 to TRBJ2-5; 9 bases agree with TRBD1. Germline CDR1 and CDR2: SGHRS and YFSETQ. CDR3 length: 19 amino acids. V was pared by 4 bases and J by 0 bases, with 16 bases of the junction left unmatched. The CDR3: CASSMGQGGYPSYQETQYF. CDR3 in DNA: TGCGCCAGCAGCATGGGACAGGGAGGGTACCCCTCATACCAAGAGACCCAGTACTTC.